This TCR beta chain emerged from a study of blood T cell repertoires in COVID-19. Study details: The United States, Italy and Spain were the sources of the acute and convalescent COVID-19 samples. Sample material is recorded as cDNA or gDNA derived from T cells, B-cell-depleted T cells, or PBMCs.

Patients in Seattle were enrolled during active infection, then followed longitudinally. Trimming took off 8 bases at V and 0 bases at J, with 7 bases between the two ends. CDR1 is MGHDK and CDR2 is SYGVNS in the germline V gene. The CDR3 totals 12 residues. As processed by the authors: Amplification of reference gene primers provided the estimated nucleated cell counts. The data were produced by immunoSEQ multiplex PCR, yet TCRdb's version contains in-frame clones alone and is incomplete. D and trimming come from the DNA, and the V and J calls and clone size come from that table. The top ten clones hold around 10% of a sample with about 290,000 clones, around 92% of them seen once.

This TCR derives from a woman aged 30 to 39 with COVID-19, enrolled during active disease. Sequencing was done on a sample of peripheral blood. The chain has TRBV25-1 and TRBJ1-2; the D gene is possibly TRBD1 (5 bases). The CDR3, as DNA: TGTGCCAGCTGGACATCTAACTATGGCTACACCTTC. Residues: CASWTSNYGYTF.